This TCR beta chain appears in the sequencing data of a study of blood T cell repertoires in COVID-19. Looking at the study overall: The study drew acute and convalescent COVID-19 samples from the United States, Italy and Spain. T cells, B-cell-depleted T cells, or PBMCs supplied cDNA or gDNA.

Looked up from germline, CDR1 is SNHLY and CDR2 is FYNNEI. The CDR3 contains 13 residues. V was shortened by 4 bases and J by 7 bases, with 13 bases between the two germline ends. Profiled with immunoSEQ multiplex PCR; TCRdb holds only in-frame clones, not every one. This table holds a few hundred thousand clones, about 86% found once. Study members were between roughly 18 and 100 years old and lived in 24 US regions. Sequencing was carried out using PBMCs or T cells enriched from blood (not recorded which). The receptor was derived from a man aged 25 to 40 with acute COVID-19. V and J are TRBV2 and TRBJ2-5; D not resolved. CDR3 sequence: CASSGRGRGTQYF. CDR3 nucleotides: TGTGCCAGCAGTGGCCGAGGTCGTGGGACCCAGTACTTC.